This TCR beta chain is from a study of beta chain features in type 1 diabetes. At the level of the study: Patients looked much like healthy donors when it came to age, gender and cell yields.

Expressed TCRB transcripts were sequenced after all isolated RNA was converted to cDNA. Naive, central memory and regulatory T cell samples came to a mean of approximately 3.57 million reads. TCRdb's copy holds only in-frame clones and misses some; the assay was immunoSEQ multiplex PCR. The profile covers 900,000 or so clones, with 17% appearing a single time and 0.02% to 0.025% taken by the ten largest. Trimming took 5 bases from V and 10 from J, leaving 21 bases between them. This CDR3 contains 15 residues. CDR1 MDHEN and CDR2 SYDVKM come from the germline V gene. V gene TRBV28 combines with J gene TRBJ2-1; D not resolved. Material for sequencing was naive CD4+ T cells from blood. This TCR came from a woman aged 18-30 years in good health. The CDR3 DNA is TGTGCCAGCAGTCCCCGAGAGACGTTTTACTGGGAGCAGTTCTTC. Amino acid sequence: CASSPRETFYWEQFF.